This TCR beta chain was retrieved from a study of early T cells in non-severe SARS-CoV-2 infection. Trimming shortened V by 2 bases and J by 3 bases, and 10 bases separated the two germline ends. The CDR3 has 14 residues. Germline CDR1 and CDR2: DFQATT and SNEGSKA (reference sequence). TCRdb re-called the 5' RACE reads through MiXCR, storing one row per CDR3 protein. This table holds approximately 76,000 distinct CDR3 sequences, roughly 12% found once. This clonotype has a count of ten or more. Sample: whole blood. The receptor comes from an adult who was a healthcare worker with PCR-confirmed SARS-CoV-2 infection or an uninfected control (not recorded which). The gene calls are TRBV20-1 and TRBJ2-2; D remains unclear. The CDR3 coding sequence is TGCAGTGCTAGAAGCACCTACCACACCGGGGAGCTGTTTTTT. This translates into CSARSTYHTGELFF.